A single sample gave rise to the 32 T cell receptor beta chains below, sequenced in a study of PD-L1 blockade in urothelial cancer. Time point defined: peripheral blood 6 weeks after treatment start. Libraries were prepared by immunoSEQ multiplex PCR; TCRdb keeps only in-frame clonotypes and omits some of them. The data show 35,000 to 45,000 clones, with roughly 89% seen just once and about 7.9% held by the top ten. Here the sequenced sample was PBMCs, taken around atezolizumab (anti-PD-L1) treatment. The receptors here all came from a man between 65 and 85 years old with urothelial cancer.

The chain couples TRBV28 to TRBJ2-1; D might be TRBD2 (6 bases). Trimming left V 2 bases short and J 3 bases short, with 11 bases between. The CDR3 spans 15 residues. Germline lookup yields CDR1 MDHEN and CDR2 SYDVKM. The CDR3 DNA reads as TGTGCCAGCAGTTTAGAAGGACTAAACTACAATGAGCAGTTCTTC. This codes for CASSLEGLNYNEQFF.

V is TRBV7-9 and J is TRBJ2-7, with D tentatively TRBD1 (5 bases). This CDR3 region has 16 residues. The V and J ends lost 5 bases and 4 bases respectively, with 21 bases between them. Germline V gene sequence: CDR1 SEHNR, CDR2 FQNEAQ (reference sequence). DNA for the CDR3: TGTGCCAGCAGCACATCCTTTGGGGCGGCGGAATACGAGCAGTACTTC. Translating gives CASSTSFGAAEYEQYF.

The rearrangement uses TRBV7-3 and TRBJ2-3, with a tentative D call TRBD2 (6 bases). CDR1 and CDR2 (germline): SGHTA, FQGTGA. The CDR3 runs to 15 residues. The V end lost 0 bases, the J end lost 1 base, and 8 bases lay between the germline ends. Here the CDR3 DNA reads TGTGCCAGCAGCTTAACAGGGGAGGGCACAGATACGCAGTATTTT. It translates to CASSLTGEGTDTQYF.

The gene calls are TRBV29-1 and TRBJ1-2; 7 bases align to TRBD1. Germline V CDR1 and CDR2: SQVTM, ANQGSEA. The CDR3 spans 12 residues. V lost 6 bases, J lost 3 bases, and 4 bases stayed unmatched. The DNA for the CDR3 is TGCAGCGTACAGGGGAGGCACTATGGCTACACCTTC. This codes for CSVQGRHYGYTF.

The chain couples TRBV5-1 to TRBJ1-5, with D perhaps TRBD1 (6 bases). This CDR3 is 15 amino acids long. Germline V gene data show CDR1 as SGHRS and CDR2 as YFSETQ. Trimming cost V 5 bases and J 1 base, with 13 bases left between them. The CDR3 bases are TGCGCCAGCAGGCTGGGGGCAGGGAGCAATCAGCCCCAGCATTTT. This encodes CASRLGAGSNQPQHF.

The gene calls are TRBV28 and TRBJ1-2; TRBD1 matches 7 bases. Trimming at V came to 6 bases and at J to 2 bases, leaving 12 bases not matched to a gene. The germline V gene encodes CDR1 MDHEN and CDR2 SYDVKM. The CDR3 loop spans 16 amino acids. Here the CDR3 DNA reads TGTGCCAGCAGATCTCCTGCGAGACAGGGAAACTATGGCTACACCTTC. Amino acid sequence: CASRSPARQGNYGYTF.

This clone has more than one count but fewer than ten. The rearrangement joins TRBV4-1 to TRBJ2-7; 8 bases align to TRBD2. The trim removed 4 bases at V and 2 bases at J, leaving 4 bases unmatched. Germline CDR1 and CDR2: MGHRA and YSYEKL. The CDR3 runs to 14 residues. The CDR3 nucleotides are TGCGCCAGCAGCCCCACTAGCGGCACCTACGAGCAGTACTTC. This translates into CASSPTSGTYEQYF.

The genes are TRBV7-3 and TRBJ1-4; TRBD1 aligns across 10 bases. The germline V gene encodes CDR1 SGHTA and CDR2 FQGTGA. Trimming removed 5 bases from V and 7 bases from J; junction bases left unmatched: 13. The CDR3 is 17 residues long. CDR3 coding DNA: TGTGCCAGCAGCGAAGACAGGGGGCGCTTTTCTGGTGAAAAACTGTTTTTT. This sequence encodes CASSEDRGRFSGEKLFF.

The rearrangement joins TRBV14 to TRBJ1-1; D remains unclear. V lost 4 bases and J 3 bases, leaving 9 bases between the germline ends. CDR3 length: 13 residues. Germline V lookup: CDR1 SGHDN, CDR2 FVKESK. CDR3 in amino acids: CASSPGEYTEAFF. In DNA form, the CDR3 reads TGTGCCAGCAGCCCTGGGGAGTACACTGAAGCTTTCTTT.

This clone occurred a few times. The V and J genes are TRBV19 and TRBJ2-1, with 9 nucleotides matching TRBD2. Germline V gives CDR1 LNHDA, CDR2 SQIVND (reference sequence). The length of the CDR3 is 14 residues. J was trimmed by 6 bases and V by 6 bases; bases with no gene match: 6. The CDR3 reads CASRAAGGGNEQFF. The CDR3 DNA follows: TGTGCCAGTAGGGCAGCGGGAGGCGGCAATGAGCAGTTCTTC.

A word on this clone: Other DNA sequences from this sample encode an identical CDR3 as well. V and J are TRBV30 and TRBJ2-2; D gene ambiguous. V was cut by 3 bases and J by 4 bases, with 6 bases left in between. CDR1 GTSNPN and CDR2 SVGIG come from the germline V gene (reference sequence). The CDR3 has 12 residues. CDR3 nucleotide sequence: TGTGCCTGGAGACACAGCACCGGGGAGCTGTTTTTT. Protein sequence: CAWRHSTGELFF.

The CDR3 loop reads CASSVSTSSKETQYF. The DNA for the CDR3 is TGTGCCAGCAGCGTAAGCACTAGCTCTAAAGAGACCCAGTACTTC. This chain connects TRBV9 to TRBJ2-5; weak D call: TRBD2 (6 bases). The CDR3 extends over 15 amino acids. Trimming removed 1 base from V and 3 bases from J, with 13 bases in between. CDR1 and CDR2 (germline): SGDLS, YYNGEE.

V is TRBV28 and J is TRBJ1-3; D ambiguous. The CDR3 covers 14 residues. V was pared by 8 bases and J by 0 bases, with 11 bases between. CDR1 and CDR2 (germline): MDHEN, SYDVKM. Here the CDR3 DNA reads TGTGCCAGCGTGTCGGAGAACTCTGGAAACACCATATATTTT. Translated, it gives CASVSENSGNTIYF.

The gene calls are TRBV4-1 and TRBJ1-2; the match to TRBD1 covers 11 bases. Trimming cost V 0 bases and J 8 bases; bases outside gene matches: 11. Per germline, CDR1 MGHRA and CDR2 YSYEKL. This CDR3 has 17 residues. The CDR3 here is CASSQEGTGGLLYGYTF. The CDR3 nucleotides are TGCGCCAGCAGCCAAGAGGGGACAGGGGGATTGCTCTACGGCTACACCTTC.

The V gene is TRBV18, the J gene TRBJ2-7; weak D call: TRBD2 (5 bases). Germline V gives CDR1 KGHSH, CDR2 LQKENI. Trimming took 3 bases from V and 1 from J, leaving 10 bases between them. This CDR3 region has 14 residues. CDR3 sequence: CASSPFGDSYEQYF. The CDR3 nucleotides are TGTGCCAGCTCACCTTTCGGGGATTCCTACGAGCAGTACTTC.

The chain couples TRBV21-1 to TRBJ2-5; TRBD1, the table's D call, lacks a check against the DNA. TRBV21-1 is marked as a pseudogene. CDR3 length: 17 amino acids. CDR3: CASSKRGSGQGAETQYF. The CDR3 bases are TGTGCCAGCAGCAAACGGGGATCGGGACAGGGGGCAGAGACCCAGTACTTC.

This clone occurred a few times. This chain joins TRBV5-4 and TRBJ2-7; 10 bases map to TRBD2. Germline CDR1 is SGHNT and CDR2 is YYREEE (reference sequence). V was pared by 1 base and J by 7 bases, with 2 bases of the junction left unmatched. This CDR3 is built from 13 residues. As DNA, the CDR3 is TGTGCCAGCAGCTTGTGGACTAGCGGAGAGCAGTACTTC. Encoded protein: CASSLWTSGEQYF.

The chain is built from TRBV11-2 and TRBJ2-3, with D possibly matching TRBD2 (5 bases). The germline V gene has CDR1 SGHAT and CDR2 FQNNGV. The CDR3 has 12 amino acids. V lost 6 bases and J 8 bases, leaving 12 bases between the germline ends. The CDR3 nucleotides read TGTGCCAGCAGGCTCACGGGGAGTACGCAGTATTTT. This translates into CASRLTGSTQYF.

V gene TRBV5-1 combines with J gene TRBJ2-5; D may be TRBD2 (6 bases). The CDR3 contains 13 residues. Germline V gene sequence: CDR1 SGHRS, CDR2 YFSETQ. Trimming took off 4 bases at V and 5 bases at J, with 12 bases between the two ends. CDR3: CASSGEVRETQYF. The CDR3 DNA reads TGCGCCAGCAGCGGGGAGGTGAGGGAGACCCAGTACTTC. Complete variable domain (other parts from reference TRBV5-1 and TRBJ2-5): KAGVTQTPRYLIKTRGQQVTLSCSPISGHRSVSWYQQTPGQGLQFLFEYFSETQRNKGNFPGRFSGRQFSNSRSEMNVSTLELGDSALYLCASSGEVRETQYFGPGTRLLVL.

The CDR3 loop reads CASSRDSQETQYF. Here the CDR3 DNA reads TGTGCCAGCAGCCGGGACAGTCAAGAGACCCAGTACTTC. V and J are TRBV5-4 and TRBJ2-5; 7 nucleotides match TRBD1. The V gene's germline CDR1 is SGHNT and CDR2 YYREEE (reference sequence). This CDR3 spans 13 amino acids. V lost 4 bases, J lost 2 bases, and 2 bases stayed unmatched.

This chain uses TRBV2 with TRBJ2-3; 7 nucleotides line up with TRBD1. V shed 4 bases and J 6 bases; nucleotides not matched to a gene: 19. The CDR3 spans 18 residues. Germline loops: CDR1 SNHLY, CDR2 FYNNEI. The chain's CDR3 is CASSVLKEGGAGTDTQYF. In DNA, the CDR3 is TGTGCCAGCAGTGTACTGAAGGAAGGGGGCGCAGGGACGGATACGCAGTATTTT.

The V gene is TRBV18, the J gene TRBJ2-7; 9 bases agree with TRBD1. Per the germline V gene, CDR1 is KGHSH and CDR2 is LQKENI. This CDR3 is 15 amino acids long. V trimming: 8 bases; J trimming: 2 bases; junction bases outside the gene matches: 10. CDR3 nucleotides: TGTGCCAGCACAAGAAGCCGGGACAGGGCCTACGAGCAGTACTTC. This gives the protein CASTRSRDRAYEQYF.

The genes are TRBV7-8 and TRBJ2-3; the match to TRBD2 covers 9 bases. CDR1 and CDR2 from the germline V gene are SGHVS and FQNEAQ. The CDR3 runs to 15 residues. With 10 bases clipped from V and 4 bases from J, the junction kept 12 bases outside the gene matches. CDR3 nucleotides: TGTGCCACCAAGCGGGAGGAGGTGTCCCCAGATACGCAGTATTTT. Translation gives CATKREEVSPDTQYF. Looking up the rest from reference TRBV7-8 and TRBJ2-3 gives the full variable domain: GAGVSQSPRYKVAKRGQDVALRCDPISGHVSLFWYQQALGQGPEFLTYFQNEAQLDKSGLPSDRFFAERPEGSVSTLKIQRTQQEDSAVYLCATKREEVSPDTQYFGPGTRLTVL.

The J gene is TRBJ2-3, the V gene TRBV15; possibly TRBD1 for D (5 bases). This CDR3 has 17 residues. Trimming shortened V by 0 bases and J by 2 bases, and 15 bases separated the two germline ends. The germline gives CDR1 LNHNV, CDR2 YYDKDF (reference sequence). The CDR3 spells CATSRDRSGLTTDTQYF. The CDR3 DNA sequence: TGTGCCACCAGCAGAGATCGGTCAGGGCTTACCACAGATACGCAGTATTTT.

The V and J genes are TRBV27 and TRBJ2-3; 11 bases fit TRBD2. Germline assignment: CDR1 MNHEY and CDR2 SMNVEV (reference sequence). The CDR3 has 18 residues. The ends lost 2 bases at V and 4 bases at J; junction bases unmatched: 11. The CDR3 coding sequence is TGTGCCAGCAGTTTAAGGGGATTAGCGGGAGGGCCTCCAGATACGCAGTATTTT. Its translation: CASSLRGLAGGPPDTQYF.

The count of this clone is one. The chain uses TRBV6-5 and TRBJ2-7, with a weak D call TRBD2 (5 bases). This CDR3 has 12 residues. Germline V gene lookup returns CDR1 MNHEY and CDR2 SVGAGI. V was trimmed by 5 bases and J by 4 bases, leaving 9 bases between them. Written as DNA, the CDR3 is TGTGCCAGCAGTGCGGGCGGGTACGAGCAGTACTTC. It encodes CASSAGGYEQYF.

V gene TRBV2 combines with J gene TRBJ2-1, with TRBD2 matching 14 bases. In germline, CDR1 is SNHLY, CDR2 FYNNEI. This CDR3 has 17 residues. With V trimmed by 1 base and J by 7 bases, 6 bases remained unmatched. The CDR3 nucleotides read TGTGCCAGCAGTGAAGAGGGGACTAGCGGGGGAGGGAATGAGCAGTTCTTC. Translated, it gives CASSEEGTSGGGNEQFF.

The J gene is TRBJ1-1, the V gene TRBV9; TRBD1 matches at 7 bases. J gave up 9 bases and V 4 bases, and 12 bases lay outside the gene matches. CDR1 SGDLS and CDR2 YYNGEE come from the germline V gene. This CDR3 contains 14 residues. The CDR3 reads CASSPSGDSAQAFF. The CDR3 bases are TGTGCCAGCAGCCCCTCCGGGGACAGCGCGCAAGCTTTCTTT.

The V gene is TRBV6-1, the J gene TRBJ1-2, with 12 bases aligning to TRBD1. With 1 base clipped from V and 4 bases from J, the junction kept 7 bases outside the gene matches. Germline-derived CDR1 and CDR2 are MNHNS and SASEGT. The CDR3 contains 17 residues. In DNA form, the CDR3 reads TGTGCCAGCAGTGAAGGGTTACAGGGACAGGGGGCCTATGGCTACACCTTC. Residues: CASSEGLQGQGAYGYTF.

V is TRBV5-1 and J is TRBJ2-2, with D maybe TRBD2 (5 bases). The CDR3 is 14 amino acids. Germline values: CDR1 SGHRS, CDR2 YFSETQ. V was cut by 4 bases and J by 7 bases, with 14 bases left in between. The CDR3 nucleotides are TGCGCCAGCAGCGCTCCACTAGAGGTCGGGGAGCTGTTTTTT. Its protein is CASSAPLEVGELFF. Full variable domain (rest looked up from reference TRBV5-1 and TRBJ2-2): KAGVTQTPRYLIKTRGQQVTLSCSPISGHRSVSWYQQTPGQGLQFLFEYFSETQRNKGNFPGRFSGRQFSNSRSEMNVSTLELGDSALYLCASSAPLEVGELFFGEGSRLTVL.

Turning to this clone: Distinct nucleotide sequences in the sample also encode this CDR3. The J gene is TRBJ1-1, the V gene TRBV5-4; D gene unclear. In germline, CDR1 is SGHNT, CDR2 YYREEE (reference sequence). CDR3 length equals 16 residues. The germline V and J ends were trimmed by 4 bases and 1 base, with 17 bases remaining between them. CDR3 bases: TGTGCCAGCAGCCCGGTGTTGCGGGGATCGAACACTGAAGCTTTCTTT. It yields the protein CASSPVLRGSNTEAFF.

The chain combines TRBV28 with TRBJ1-1; the D gene is possibly TRBD1 (5 bases). Germline V CDR1 and CDR2: MDHEN, SYDVKM. The CDR3 consists of 13 residues. V was pared by 6 bases and J by 1 base, with 9 bases between. The CDR3 DNA sequence: TGTGCCAGCAGGCGGGACGGGAACACTGAAGCTTTCTTT. This codes for CASRRDGNTEAFF.